This TCR beta chain was captured by sequencing in a study of vaccination and CD4 T cells after COVID-19 (dated 2022 in TCRdb). Broadly, across the study: Every convalescent patient had a positive nasal swab PCR test for SARS-CoV-2, with mild disease in several patients and severe disease in one. Six males and four females were included in the convalescent cohort, with two Hispanic individuals, seven Caucasians, two Asians and one multiracial person represented. Participants received two doses of either the Pfizer-BioNTech BNT162b2 vaccine (n=8) or the Moderna mRNA-1273 vaccine (n=2). Post-COVID blood samples were collected from convalescent patients a median of around 100 days after diagnosis, with a range of about 30 to 161 days. Post-vaccine blood samples were collected a median of about 69 days after the second vaccine dose, ranging from roughly 14 to 241 days. Culture stimuli were overlapping spike peptide pools from SARS-CoV-2 and from the common cold coronaviruses HCoV-NL63, HCoV-OC43 and HCoV-229E. As controls, cultures received a CEFX viral epitope pool (the positive control), an HIV-1 Nef peptide pool (the negative control), or no peptide at all. In under twelve COVID-19 convalescent patients and a handful of infection-naive healthy vaccine recipients, researchers compared the spike-specific CD4+ TCR repertoire from before mRNA vaccination with the repertoire from after. The research as a whole found: In convalescent patients, nearly all vaccine-specific clones (304 of 307) were found to be mono-reactive for SARS-CoV-2 spike rather than cross-reactive with common cold coronaviruses. The median count of SARS-CoV-2-reactive clonotypes went up from 21 after infection to approximately 40 after vaccination, although the change was not significant. In convalescent patients, a median around 90% of post-vaccine SARS-CoV-2-reactive clones were detected only after vaccination, and vaccine-specific priming was suggested by this finding. Only a relatively small number of convalescent patients were included in the study, and early timepoints following natural infection were not analyzed.

CDR1 and CDR2 are read off the germline V gene (reference sequence) as SGHAT and FQDESV. V loses 4 bases of germline sequence and J loses 0 bases, and the interval between the two ends is 16 bases. Inclusive of the bounding cysteine and phenylalanine, the CDR3 is 16 residues long. Solely the CDR3 DNA is kept, with 48 bases framed from the first base. Reading the label with the study, this specimen's treatment or condition is: roughly ten-day PBMC culture with coronavirus spike peptide pools or control peptides (ViraFEST assay). The ViraFEST assay, used in the study, expanded antigen-specific T cells with peptide pools and then identified the expanded clonotypes through TCR sequencing. Positive SARS-CoV-2 PCR tests in the convalescent patients dated from March to December 2020, before Alpha, Beta and Delta variants emerged in the United States. About 2 million PBMCs per well were cultured in IMDM with roughly 5% human AB serum and 7.5 to 10 IU/ml IL-2, plus 10 ug/ml peptide pools. On days 3 and 7, half of the culture medium was replaced with fresh IL-2-containing medium. After 10 days of culture, CD4+ T cells were isolated by negative selection with the EasySep CD4+ T cell isolation kit. Ficoll-Paque Plus gradient centrifugation was used to isolate PBMCs from whole blood, and the isolated PBMCs were then either used fresh or cryopreserved at -140C. In general, triplicate wells were set up for every culture condition.

Preparation of the library involved PCR. DNA from cultured CD4+ T cells was subjected to TCR sequencing with the Oncomine TCR Beta short-read assay at the Johns Hopkins FTIC core. Genomic DNA was extracted from the cultured CD4+ T cells with the QIAamp micro DNA kit. Oncomine TCR Beta libraries from cultured CD4+ T cells were pooled with unique dual indexes and sequenced on an Illumina iSeq 100. The original pipeline was this. Non-productive sequences were filtered out, and CDR3s that did not start with C, did not end with F or W, or were shorter than 7 amino acids were discarded. The MANAFEST web application identified antigen-specific clonotypes by comparing peptide-stimulated wells against reference wells and other culture wells. For a clone to be called positive, the clone needed an FDR below 0.05, an odds ratio above 5, and a productive frequency above 0.1% in at least two of three replicate wells. Cross-reactive clonotypes were defined as significantly expanded in both SARS-CoV-2 spike wells and at least one common cold coronavirus spike condition. Levenshtein distances (stringdist) and unrooted phylogenetic trees (ape) in R version 3.6.1 were used to assess CDR3 homology. TCRdb cleaned the public reads at Q25 with fastp, built clones with MiXCR and kept in-frame beta chains. Records with the same CDR3 protein are collapsed into one entry carrying the most frequent genes and DNA. TCRdb's processing, not the authors' own work, is the source of the V and J calls. The sample includes 15,000 to 20,000 distinct CDR3 sequences, with approximately 48% observed a single time. The ten largest account for around 2.5% of the sample.

On this clonotype: Its antigen is currently not known. The input lacks base qualities; no much larger clone sits a single base away.

Material: CD4+ T cells from blood, cultured in vitro, obtained after SARS-CoV-2 vaccination. The TCR sequence derives from a human donor who had recovered from COVID-19. Recombination linked TRBV11-1 to TRBJ2-7; TRBD2 might be the D gene, on 5 matching bases. The DNA sequence is given as TGTGCCAGCAGCTGGGCAAGCGCTAGCACCTCCTACGAGCAGTACTTC. This sequence encodes CASSWASASTSYEQYF.